This TCR beta chain was obtained from a study of shared clonotypes between healthy human individuals. A single count supports this clone. Its antigen is undetermined. The test was conducted at deep level. TCRdb's copy holds only in-frame clones and misses some; the assay was immunoSEQ multiplex PCR. The sample yields under 2,000,000 clones, about 94% seen once. Findings and limits, study-wide: Represented diversity, genetic and exposure-history alike, was limited by few donors. Expectations were that clonotype sharing among donors would be affected by sequencing depth. Sample collection involved blood only; tissue repertoires are likely different.

Terminally differentiated effector memory CD45RA+ cells were excluded by CCR7 positive selection of CD45RO-negative cells. CDR1 is MDHEN, CDR2 SYDVKM, per germline. Trimming removed 5 bases from V and 2 bases from J, with 16 bases in between. The CDR3 runs to 15 residues. The sequenced sample consisted of naive CD8+ T cells sorted from blood. The clonotype was recovered from a man aged 18 to 29 in good health. V usage is TRBV28 and J usage is TRBJ2-7, with D tentatively TRBD1 (6 bases). The DNA of the CDR3 is TGTGCCAGCAGTGGGTTCGGTAAGGGGGCCTACGAGCAGTACTTC. This gives the protein CASSGFGKGAYEQYF.